The 18 T cell receptor beta chains presented below share a single source sample, sequenced in a study of regulatory T cells in long-lasting Graves disease. Described time point: newly diagnosed GD, antithyroid drugs for less than 3 months. PBMC-derived RNA was used for the TCR library. The authors built TCR beta libraries using iRepertoire HTBI primers and Arm-PCR of CDR3 regions. TCRdb fed the multiplex PCR reads into MiXCR, producing one record per CDR3 protein. Of 350,000 to 550,000 distinct CDR3 sequences in the sample, 16% were seen once. This same sample was also part of a study on T cells in Graves' hyperthyroidism and ophthalmopathy.

Here the sequenced sample was peripheral blood mononuclear cells (PBMCs), taken at new diagnosis, from a patient treated with antithyroid drugs. The receptors shown here come from a woman under 30 with Graves disease.

This clonotype turned up a few times. V usage is TRBV15 and J usage is TRBJ2-1; no firm D call. CDR3 length: 14 residues. Trimming took off 1 base at V and 6 bases at J, with 10 bases between the two ends. Germline CDR1 is LNHNV and CDR2 is YYDKDF (reference sequence). Written as DNA, the CDR3 is TGTGCCACCAGCAGAGCTTTTAGGAGCAATGAGCAGTTCTTC. Translating gives CATSRAFRSNEQFF. The variable domain in full, completed from reference TRBV15 and TRBJ2-1, reads DAMVIQNPRYQVTQFGKPVTLSCSQTLNHNVMYWYQQKSSQAPKLLFHYYDKDFNNEADTPDNFQSRRPNTSFCFLDIRSPGLGDTAMYLCATSRAFRSNEQFFGPGTRLTVL.

This clonotype was picked up many times. The rearrangement joins TRBV24-1 to TRBJ2-1; 7 nucleotides line up with TRBD2. V gave up 1 base and J gave up 8 bases; unmatched junction bases: 10. Germline V lookup: CDR1 KGHDR, CDR2 SFDVKD. This CDR3 spans 16 amino acids. CDR3 region: CATSDLSGGLSDEQFF. For the CDR3, the DNA is TGTGCCACCAGTGATTTATCGGGGGGACTTTCCGATGAGCAGTTCTTC.

This clonotype was seen more than once but under ten times. V and J are TRBV6-1 and TRBJ2-2; perhaps TRBD2 as D (6 bases). CDR1 is MNHNS and CDR2 is SASEGT in the germline V gene. V was pared by 8 bases and J by 1 base, with 8 bases between. The CDR3 contains 13 residues. The CDR3 spells CASQGLNTGELFF. The CDR3, as DNA: TGTGCCAGCCAGGGACTGAACACCGGGGAGCTGTTTTTT.

This chain links TRBV12-5 with TRBJ2-5; tentatively, D is TRBD2 (6 bases). V was trimmed by 1 base and J by 1 base, leaving 13 bases between them. The CDR3 runs to 16 residues. Germline-derived CDR1 and CDR2 are LGHNT and FRNRAP. In DNA, the CDR3 is TGTGCTAGTGGTTTGGAAATGGGTAGCGGCCAAGAGACCCAGTACTTC. Its translation: CASGLEMGSGQETQYF.

A word on this clonotype: A much larger clone differs from this one at a single base, so this may be a read error. V gene TRBV6-1 combines with J gene TRBJ1-1; D gene unclear. Germline V gene data show CDR1 as MNHNS and CDR2 as SASEGT. The CDR3 length is 11 residues. V was cut by 7 bases and J by 2 bases, with 5 bases left in between. The CDR3 DNA reads TGTGCCAGCAAAAAAAACACTGAAGCTTTCTTT. The encoded protein is CASKKNTEAFF.

This clonotype was recorded many times. The CDR3 loop is CASSLVGVITDTQYF. CDR3 in DNA: TGTGCCAGCAGCTTAGTAGGGGTTATCACAGATACGCAGTATTTT. This chain connects TRBV11-2 to TRBJ2-3; a possible D gene is TRBD1 (5 bases). Trimming took 1 base from V and 2 from J, leaving 10 bases between them. Germline CDR1 is SGHAT and CDR2 is FQNNGV. The CDR3 extends over 15 amino acids.

This clonotype was counted ten times or more. The chain couples TRBV12-3 or TRBV12-4 to TRBJ1-1; D gene uncertain. Trimming removed 3 bases from V and 8 bases from J, with 7 bases in between. The length of the CDR3 is 11 residues. In nucleotides, the CDR3 is TGTGCCAGCAGTTTCCATAAGGAAGCTTTCTTT. It encodes CASSFHKEAFF.

This rearrangement joins TRBV24-1 to TRBJ1-5, with D perhaps matching TRBD1 (5 bases). The CDR3 is 14 residues long. The germline V gene has CDR1 KGHDR and CDR2 SFDVKD. Trimming cost V 6 bases and J 5 bases, with 13 bases left between them. The CDR3 region is CATSPGMGYQPQHF. CDR3 nucleotide sequence: TGTGCCACCAGTCCAGGGATGGGGTATCAGCCCCAGCATTTT.

This clonotype was counted at least ten times. This rearrangement joins TRBV18 to TRBJ2-5, with a possible D match to TRBD1 (5 bases). Trimming cost V 3 bases and J 1 base, with 6 bases left between them. Germline V CDR1 and CDR2: KGHSH, LQKENI. This CDR3 region has 13 residues. DNA of the CDR3: TGTGCCAGCTCACCGACAGCCCAAGAGACCCAGTACTTC. Its translation is CASSPTAQETQYF. Full variable domain (missing parts from reference TRBV18 and TRBJ2-5): NAGVMQNPRHLVRRRGQEARLRCSPMKGHSHVYWYRQLPEEGLKFMVYLQKENIIDESGMPKERFSAEFPKEGPSILRIQQVVRGDSAAYFCASSPTAQETQYFGPGTRLLVL.

The chain recombines TRBV7-3 with TRBJ1-6; 7 positions agree with TRBD1. The CDR3 length is 17 residues. CDR1 is SGHTA and CDR2 is FQGTGA in the germline V gene. Losses at the gene ends were 0 bases for V and 2 bases for J; bases not matched to a gene: 4. The CDR3 DNA is TGTGCCAGCAGCTTAACAGGGGGCGACGCCTATAATTCACCCCTCCACTTT. Protein: CASSLTGGDAYNSPLHF.

In nucleotides, the CDR3 is TGTGCCAGCAGTTTAGGGGGGACAGGGGGCGCGGGGCAGTACTTC. It encodes CASSLGGTGGAGQYF. This chain joins TRBV12-3 or TRBV12-4 and TRBJ2-3, with 12 bases that match TRBD1. The DNA end is more similar to TRBJ2-7, so the J call may be wrong. The CDR3 covers 15 residues.

This clonotype was counted at least ten times. This chain uses TRBV7-2 with TRBJ2-2; TRBD2 matches 11 bases. The ends lost 2 bases at V and 0 bases at J; junction bases unmatched: 5. Germline V CDR1 and CDR2: SGHTA, FQGNSA. The CDR3 has 18 amino acids. The CDR3 loop is CASSLLAGGPSNTGELFF. CDR3 nucleotide sequence: TGTGCCAGCAGCTTATTAGCGGGAGGGCCGTCGAACACCGGGGAGCTGTTTTTT.

The chain links TRBV5-6 to TRBJ2-1, with 11 nucleotides matching TRBD2. This CDR3 has 17 amino acids. The germline gives CDR1 SGHDT, CDR2 YYEEEE. J was trimmed by 2 bases and V by 2 bases; bases with no gene match: 6. CDR3 sequence reads: CASSFTLAGGPYNEQFF. CDR3 sequence (DNA): TGTGCCAGCAGCTTCACCTTAGCGGGAGGGCCCTACAATGAGCAGTTCTTC. The complete variable domain, with remaining parts taken from reference TRBV5-6 and TRBJ2-1, reads DAGVTQSPTHLIKTRGQQVTLRCSPKSGHDTVSWYQQALGQGPQFIFQYYEEEERQRGNFPDRFSGHQFPNYSSELNVNALLLGDSALYLCASSFTLAGGPYNEQFFGPGTRLTVL.

The chain joins TRBV7-8 to TRBJ2-2, with a tentative D call TRBD2 (6 bases). Trimming took 3 bases from V and 4 from J, leaving 12 bases between them. From germline, CDR1 is SGHVS and CDR2 FQNEAQ. The CDR3 covers 15 residues. CDR3 region: CASSFGGPFTGELFF. The CDR3 DNA reads as TGTGCCAGCAGCTTCGGAGGGCCATTCACCGGGGAGCTGTTTTTT.

In this sample, this clonotype turned up a few times. The gene calls are TRBV20-1 and TRBJ1-1, with 8 bases fitting TRBD1. The junction had 7 bases not matched to a gene; V was cut back by 5 bases and J by 5 bases. The CDR3 contains 13 residues. Germline-derived CDR1 and CDR2 are DFQATT and SNEGSKA (reference sequence). CDR3 region: CSAPRTGYTEAFF. The CDR3 DNA reads as TGCAGTGCTCCAAGGACAGGGTATACTGAAGCTTTCTTT.

This clonotype was found many times. The V gene is TRBV28, the J gene TRBJ1-2; a weak D match, TRBD1 (5 bases). The length of the CDR3 is 15 residues. With 4 bases removed from V and 2 bases from J, the gap between germline ends came to 14 bases. Germline V gene data show CDR1 as MDHEN and CDR2 as SYDVKM. CDR3 in DNA: TGTGCCAGCAGTTACCCACTAGGGACCAACTATGGCTACACCTTC. The encoded protein is CASSYPLGTNYGYTF.

In regard to this clonotype: A read error is possible here, since a much larger clone lies one base away. The J gene is TRBJ2-6, the V gene TRBV28; perhaps TRBD1 as D (6 bases). The CDR3 consists of 15 residues. Germline values: CDR1 MDHEN, CDR2 SYDVKM. In DNA, the CDR3 is TGTGCCAGCAGTTTATCAGGGGTTGGGGCCAACGTCCCGACTTTC. Protein sequence: CASSLSGVGANVPTF. The full variable domain, its missing parts supplied by reference TRBV28 and TRBJ2-6, is DVKVTQSSRYLVKRTGEKVFLECVQDMDHENMFWYRQDPGLGLRLIYFSYDVKMKEKGDIPEGYSVSREKKERFSLILESASTNQTSMYLCASSLSGVGANVPTFGAGSRLTVL.

V is TRBV24-1 and J is TRBJ2-6; 8 nucleotides agree with TRBD1. The CDR3 contains 16 residues. Trimming cost V 3 bases and J 2 bases; bases outside gene matches: 2. Germline V gene data show CDR1 as KGHDR and CDR2 as SFDVKD. Here the CDR3 reads CATSDGRGPGANVLTF. CDR3 in DNA: TGTGCCACCAGTGATGGCAGGGGGCCTGGGGCCAACGTCCTGACTTTC.